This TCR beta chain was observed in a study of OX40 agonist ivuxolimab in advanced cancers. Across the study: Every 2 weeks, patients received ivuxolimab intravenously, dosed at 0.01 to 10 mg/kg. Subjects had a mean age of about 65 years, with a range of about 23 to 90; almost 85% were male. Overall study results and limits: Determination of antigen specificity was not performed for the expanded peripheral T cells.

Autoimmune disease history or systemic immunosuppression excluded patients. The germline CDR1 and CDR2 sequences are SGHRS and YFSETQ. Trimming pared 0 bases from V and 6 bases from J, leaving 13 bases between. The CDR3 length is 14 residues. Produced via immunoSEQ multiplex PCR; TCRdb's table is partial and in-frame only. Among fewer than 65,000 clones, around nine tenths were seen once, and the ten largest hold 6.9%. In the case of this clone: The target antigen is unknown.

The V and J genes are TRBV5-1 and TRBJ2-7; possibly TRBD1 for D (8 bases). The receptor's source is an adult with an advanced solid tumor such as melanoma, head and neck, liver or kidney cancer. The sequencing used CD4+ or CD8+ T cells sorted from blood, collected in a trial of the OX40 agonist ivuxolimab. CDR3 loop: CASSLAQGGGEQYF. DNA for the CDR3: TGCGCCAGCAGCTTGGCACAGGGGGGGGGCGAGCAGTACTTC.